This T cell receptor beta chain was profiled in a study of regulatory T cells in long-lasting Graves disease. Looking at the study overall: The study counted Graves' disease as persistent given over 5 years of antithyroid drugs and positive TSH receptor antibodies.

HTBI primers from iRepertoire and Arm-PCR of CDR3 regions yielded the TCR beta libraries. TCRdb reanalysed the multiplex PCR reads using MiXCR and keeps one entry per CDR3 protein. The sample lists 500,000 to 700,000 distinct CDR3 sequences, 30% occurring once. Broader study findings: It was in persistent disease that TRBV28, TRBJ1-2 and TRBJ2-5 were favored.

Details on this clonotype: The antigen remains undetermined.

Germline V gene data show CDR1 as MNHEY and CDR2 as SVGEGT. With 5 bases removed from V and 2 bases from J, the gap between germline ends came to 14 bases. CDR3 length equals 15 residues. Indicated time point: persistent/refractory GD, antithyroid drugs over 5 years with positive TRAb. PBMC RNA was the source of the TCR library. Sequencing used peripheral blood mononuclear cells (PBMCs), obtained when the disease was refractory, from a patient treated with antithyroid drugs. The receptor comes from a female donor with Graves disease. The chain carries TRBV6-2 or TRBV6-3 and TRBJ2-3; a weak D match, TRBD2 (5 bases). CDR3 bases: TGTGCCAGCAGTGAAGTTACGGGGTTCACAGATACGCAGTATTTT. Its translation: CASSEVTGFTDTQYF.